Listed below are T cell receptor beta chains from one sample, sequenced in a study of OX40 agonist ivuxolimab in advanced cancers. Sequenced by immunoSEQ multiplex PCR; TCRdb stores in-frame clones only, minus some. The table lists about 41,000 clones, approximately 80% of them singletons, with 2.5% to 3% in the top ten. Sequenced material: CD4+ or CD8+ T cells sorted from blood, taken in a trial of the OX40 agonist ivuxolimab. The origin of the receptors is an adult with an advanced solid tumor such as melanoma, head and neck, liver or kidney cancer. The CDR3 runs from the conserved cysteine through the conserved F or W. A D gene is named only where the DNA matches it firmly. A clone size is listed for some rows: how often the clone was seen (once, few, many), or a class if it is expanded.

j_call d_call clone_size v_call cdr3_aa cdr3_nt
TRBJ1-1 TRBD1 NA TRBV7-8 CASSWPSGQIDTEAFF TGTGCCAGCAGCTGGCCCTCGGGACAGATAGACACTGAAGCTTTCTTT
TRBJ2-1 TRBD2 once TRBV28 CALTAGTSGISYNEQFF TGTGCCCTCACGGCCGGGACTAGCGGGATCTCCTACAATGAGCAGTTCTTC
TRBJ2-4 TRBD1 NA TRBV6-6 CASSRLGQGFNIQYF TGTGCCAGCAGTCGCCTAGGACAGGGCTTTAACATTCAGTACTTC
TRBJ2-1 TRBD1 NA TRBV6-6 CASSYYDRGPYNEQFF TGTGCCAGCAGTTATTATGACAGGGGGCCCTACAATGAGCAGTTCTTC
TRBJ2-7 NA NA TRBV6-5 CASSYSMAYEQYF TGTGCCAGCAGTTACTCGATGGCCTACGAGCAGTACTTC
TRBJ2-1 NA NA TRBV11-2 CASSLDVEQFF TGTGCCAGCAGCTTAGACGTTGAGCAGTTCTTC
TRBJ1-1 NA NA TRBV23-1 CASRDAQPKLNTEAFF TGCGCCAGCAGGGACGCTCAACCAAAACTTAACACTGAAGCTTTCTTT
TRBJ1-1 NA few TRBV6-1 CASSERLEAFF TGTGCCAGCAGCGAGCGACTTGAAGCTTTCTTT
TRBJ2-5 NA NA TRBV9 CASSVGKLAGRGETQYF TGTGCCAGCAGCGTAGGAAAGCTCGCGGGACGGGGGGAGACCCAGTACTTC
TRBJ1-3 NA once TRBV18 CASSQRGLGDTIYF TGTGCCAGCTCACAGAGGGGCCTCGGCGACACCATATATTTT
TRBJ1-3 TRBD1 NA TRBV7-9 CASSLAAGGTGNTIYF TGTGCCAGCAGCTTAGCGGCAGGGGGCACTGGAAACACCATATATTTT
TRBJ1-2 TRBD1 NA TRBV10-3 CAISGAGGNRDYGYTF TGTGCCATCAGTGGGGCAGGGGGGAACCGGGACTATGGCTACACCTTC
TRBJ1-4 NA NA TRBV5-6 CASSPQVIGEKLFF TGTGCCAGCAGCCCGCAGGTGATCGGAGAAAAACTGTTTTTT
TRBJ1-1 NA NA TRBV28 CASSLRQAEAFF TGTGCCAGCAGTTTAAGACAGGCCGAAGCTTTCTTT
TRBJ2-7 TRBD2 NA TRBV18 CASRTSGSDEQYF TGTGCCAGCAGAACTAGCGGGAGCGACGAGCAGTACTTC
TRBJ2-4 NA NA TRBV11-3 CASSSVNIQYF TGTGCCAGCAGCTCAGTCAACATTCAGTACTTC
TRBJ2-2 NA NA TRBV5-1 CASSLAYTGELFF TGCGCCAGCAGCTTGGCGTACACCGGGGAGCTGTTTTTT
TRBJ1-3 TRBD1 NA TRBV27 CASSFTGTGSLSGNTIYF TGTGCCAGCAGTTTCACCGGGACAGGGAGTCTCTCTGGAAACACCATATATTTT
TRBJ2-7 TRBD2 NA TRBV5-1 CASSLAAGGLSYEQYF TGCGCCAGCAGCTTGGCTGCGGGAGGCCTCTCCTACGAGCAGTACTTC
TRBJ1-1 NA NA TRBV2 CASSEPPEAFF TGTGCCAGCAGTGAACCGCCTGAAGCTTTCTTT
TRBJ1-1 NA NA TRBV11-2 CASSLVMGDEAFF TGTGCCAGCAGCTTAGTGATGGGGGATGAAGCTTTCTTT
TRBJ2-5 TRBD2 NA TRBV28 CASSLSGGMETQYF TGTGCCAGCAGTTTAAGCGGGGGGATGGAGACCCAGTACTTC
TRBJ2-1 NA NA TRBV6-5 CASSYGRAYNEQFF TGTGCCAGCAGTTACGGTCGCGCGTACAATGAGCAGTTCTTC
TRBJ2-1 NA NA TRBV7-9 CASSLDLNYNEQFF TGTGCCAGCAGCTTAGATCTGAACTACAATGAGCAGTTCTTC
TRBJ1-2 NA NA TRBV30 CAWSPIWSYGYTF TGTGCCTGGAGTCCTATTTGGAGCTATGGCTACACCTTC
TRBJ2-3 NA NA TRBV6-5 CASRDPWGGRDTQYF TGTGCCAGCAGAGACCCGTGGGGGGGCCGAGATACGCAGTATTTT
TRBJ1-3 NA NA TRBV4-3 CASSQDSGIGNTIYF TGCGCCAGCAGCCAAGACTCAGGGATTGGAAACACCATATATTTT
TRBJ1-1 NA NA TRBV6-1 CASSEYRGGTEAFF TGTGCCAGCAGTGAATATAGGGGGGGCACTGAAGCTTTCTTT
TRBJ2-1 NA NA TRBV10-1 CASTKSGQGNYNEQFF TGCGCCAGCACCAAAAGTGGGCAGGGGAATTACAATGAGCAGTTCTTC
TRBJ2-1 TRBD2 NA TRBV4-3 CASSQDPHGTSLDNEQFF TGCGCCAGCAGCCAAGATCCCCACGGGACTAGCCTCGACAATGAGCAGTTCTTC
TRBJ1-2 NA NA TRBV4-1 CASSRLPRDNYGYTF TGCGCCAGCAGCCGATTACCCAGGGATAACTATGGCTACACCTTC
TRBJ1-2 NA once TRBV30 CAWSGSRGYTF TGTGCCTGGAGTGGATCCCGGGGCTACACCTTC
TRBJ1-1 TRBD1 once TRBV11-3 CASSLLGQMNTEAFF TGTGCCAGCAGCTTACTGGGACAGATGAACACTGAAGCTTTCTTT
TRBJ1-2 TRBD1 NA TRBV11-2 CASSHGTVYGYTF TGTGCCAGCAGCCACGGGACAGTCTATGGCTACACCTTC
TRBJ2-7 NA NA TRBV2 CASSTGSAGYEQYF TGTGCCAGCAGCACAGGGTCCGCGGGGTACGAGCAGTACTTC
TRBJ1-1 NA NA TRBV4-3 CASSPSWVILSEAFF TGCGCCAGCAGCCCATCATGGGTTATCCTCTCTGAAGCTTTCTTT
TRBJ1-6 NA once TRBV30 CAGGVSPLHF TGTGCCGGGGGGGTTTCACCCCTCCACTTT
TRBJ2-7 NA NA TRBV27 CASSFFWDSYEQYF TGTGCCAGCAGTTTTTTTTGGGACTCCTACGAGCAGTACTTC
TRBJ1-1 NA NA TRBV27 CASSPGGTEAFF TGTGCCAGCAGTCCGGGGGGCACTGAAGCTTTCTTT
TRBJ2-1 TRBD1 NA TRBV14 CASSAQGVGEQFF TGTGCCAGCAGCGCACAGGGGGTAGGTGAGCAGTTCTTC